This passage covers 7 T cell receptor beta chains from one sample sequenced in a study of Graves' ophthalmopathy and Graves' hyperthyroidism. The TCR beta CDR3 regions underwent amplification from RNA transcripts. Second-round multiplex PCR came after a first-round RT-PCR that employed HTBI primers. TCRdb itself ran the multiplex PCR reads through MiXCR, one entry per CDR3 protein. The data show around 1,200,000 distinct CDR3 sequences, about 36% seen once. The sequenced sample consisted of peripheral blood or thyroid tissue (not recorded which). The receptors were gathered from an adult man with Graves' hyperthyroidism.

This clonotype showed up just a few times. Here the CDR3 reads CATSDFQREGYNEQFF. Here the CDR3 DNA reads TGTGCCACCAGTGATTTTCAGCGGGAGGGATACAATGAGCAGTTCTTC. The V gene is TRBV24-1, the J gene TRBJ2-1; 10 bases match TRBD2. Germline V gives CDR1 KGHDR, CDR2 SFDVKD. V trimming: 1 base; J trimming: 4 bases; junction bases outside the gene matches: 3. The CDR3 loop spans 16 amino acids.

This clonotype was detected a few times. The V call is TRBV12-3 or TRBV12-4, the J call TRBJ2-7; D may be TRBD1 (5 bases). CDR3 length: 16 residues. Trimming stripped 6 bases from V and 0 bases from J, with 18 bases between. The CDR3 spells CASSPTRTLHSYEQYF. CDR3 in DNA: TGTGCCAGCAGCCCCACACGGACACTACACTCCTACGAGCAGTACTTC.

This rearrangement joins TRBV24-1 to TRBJ2-5; TRBD2 might be the D (6 bases). CDR3 length: 13 amino acids. V dropped 10 bases and J dropped 4 bases, with 15 bases sitting between them. Per germline, CDR1 KGHDR and CDR2 SFDVKD. The CDR3 loop is CATGTDSGETQYF. The CDR3, as DNA: TGTGCCACGGGAACCGATAGCGGAGAGACCCAGTACTTC.

CDR3: CATSRVGPEKLFF. DNA for the CDR3: TGTGCCACCAGCAGAGTTGGGCCTGAAAAACTGTTTTTT. The rearrangement joins TRBV15 to TRBJ1-4; D uncertain. CDR1 and CDR2 from the germline V gene are LNHNV and YYDKDF (reference sequence). The CDR3 loop spans 13 amino acids. V was trimmed by 1 base and J by 7 bases, leaving 7 bases between them.

Details on this clonotype: A read error may be the cause here, since a much bigger clone is one base away. This rearrangement joins TRBV2 to TRBJ2-5; no clear D gene. Trimming removed 6 bases at V and 4 bases at J, with 12 bases between. CDR1 and CDR2 (germline): SNHLY, FYNNEI. The CDR3 spans 13 residues. The CDR3 nucleotides are TGTGCCAGCAGATTACTTCGGGCAGAGACCCAGTACTTC. Encoded protein: CASRLLRAETQYF.

A note on this clonotype: This may arise from a read error, as a much more abundant clone is one base away. V is TRBV19 and J is TRBJ2-6; D is unresolved. Germline V gene data show CDR1 as LNHDA and CDR2 as SQIVND (reference sequence). The CDR3 length is 15 residues. The V and J ends lost 8 bases and 0 bases respectively, with 11 bases between them. Written as DNA, the CDR3 is TGTGCCAGTCAGGACGGATTCTCTGGGGCCAACGTCCTGACTTTC. The encoded protein is CASQDGFSGANVLTF.

CDR3 sequence (DNA): TGTGCCAGCGCTTCACCCGGGGACTACGAGCAGTACTTC. Translation gives CASASPGDYEQYF. V usage is TRBV7-6 and J usage is TRBJ2-7; the D gene is possibly TRBD2 (5 bases). The CDR3 has 13 residues. The germline V and J ends were trimmed by 8 bases and 3 bases, with 14 bases remaining between them. Looked up from germline, CDR1 is SGHVS and CDR2 is FNYEAQ.